The 4 T cell receptor beta chains below were found in one sample sequenced in a study of blood T cell repertoires in COVID-19. Data came from immunoSEQ multiplex PCR; TCRdb stores just in-frame clones and leaves some out. The sample has about 70,000 clones, 81% seen once. Sample: peripheral blood. The receptors shown here come from a woman between 65 and 79 years old with acute or convalescent COVID-19.

The rearrangement joins TRBV28 to TRBJ1-5, with D perhaps matching TRBD1 (6 bases). The ends were cut back, 11 bases at V and 4 bases at J, with 12 bases in the middle. Germline CDR1 is MDHEN and CDR2 is SYDVKM. CDR3 length equals 12 residues. The CDR3 DNA reads TGTGCCCACAGGGAAGGGAATCAGCCCCAGCATTTT. Residues: CAHREGNQPQHF.

This rearrangement joins TRBV7-2 to TRBJ2-1; no definite D call. CDR1 and CDR2 from the germline V gene are SGHTA and FQGNSA. The CDR3 runs 13 residues. Between the trimmed V and J ends, which lost 4 bases and 6 bases, there was a span of 10 bases. The CDR3 DNA reads as TGTGCCAGCAGCTCCAGTATGGTCAATGAGCAGTTCTTC. It translates to CASSSSMVNEQFF.

This chain connects TRBV18 to TRBJ2-5, with no clear D. In germline, CDR1 is KGHSH, CDR2 LQKENI. CDR3 size: 13 residues. V was shortened by 6 bases and J by 2 bases, with 10 bases between the two germline ends. Written as DNA, the CDR3 is TGTGCCAGCTCGCAGTTCGAACAAGAGACCCAGTACTTC. Its protein product is CASSQFEQETQYF.

The chain links TRBV7-2 to TRBJ2-7, with 7 bases fitting TRBD1. CDR1 is SGHTA and CDR2 is FQGNSA in the germline V gene. The CDR3 has 15 residues. The V segment lost 4 bases and the J segment 6 bases; nucleotides outside the gene matches: 12. The CDR3 is CASSSRDRSTREQYF. The DNA for the CDR3 is TGTGCCAGCAGCTCCCGGGACAGATCCACGCGCGAGCAGTACTTC.